Detailed here is one TCR beta chain. The antigen is undetermined. This entry is derived from a study of shared clonotypes between healthy human individuals. Findings of the study overall: The four-donor shared clonotypes exceeded non-shared clonotypes in generation probability, with non-shared ones scoring lower.

The germline V gene has CDR1 SEHNR and CDR2 FQNEAQ (reference sequence). Trimming stripped 4 bases from V and 1 base from J, with 16 bases between. This CDR3 has 16 residues. CD45RO-negative cells were positively selected for CCR7, leaving out terminally differentiated effector memory CD45RA+ cells. Clones were read by immunoSEQ multiplex PCR, and TCRdb kept only the in-frame ones, dropping some. The repertoire holds approximately 840,000 clones, with about 97% as singletons. The TCR was taken from a man aged 25 to 40 in good health. The source material was naive CD8+ T cells sorted from blood. The rearrangement links TRBV7-9 to TRBJ2-5; the D gene is possibly TRBD1 (5 bases). Here the CDR3 reads CASSSLKQGFQETQYF. CDR3 nucleotide sequence: TGTGCCAGCAGCTCCCTTAAGCAGGGTTTCCAAGAGACCCAGTACTTC.